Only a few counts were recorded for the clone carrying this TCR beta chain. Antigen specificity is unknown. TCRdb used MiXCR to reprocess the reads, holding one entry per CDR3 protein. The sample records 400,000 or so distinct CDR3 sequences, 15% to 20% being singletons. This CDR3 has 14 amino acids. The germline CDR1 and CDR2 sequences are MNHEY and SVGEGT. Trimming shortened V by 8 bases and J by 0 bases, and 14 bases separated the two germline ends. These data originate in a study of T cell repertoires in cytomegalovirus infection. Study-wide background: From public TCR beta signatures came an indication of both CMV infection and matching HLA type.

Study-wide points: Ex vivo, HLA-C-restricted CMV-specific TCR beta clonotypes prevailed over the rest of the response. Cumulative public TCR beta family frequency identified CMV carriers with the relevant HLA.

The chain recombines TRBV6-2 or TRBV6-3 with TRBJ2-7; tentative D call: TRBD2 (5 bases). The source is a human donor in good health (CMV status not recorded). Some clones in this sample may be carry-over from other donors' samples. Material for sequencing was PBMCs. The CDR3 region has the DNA TGTGCCAGCGGTAGTTCGGGATTCTCCTACGAGCAGTACTTC. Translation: CASGSSGFSYEQYF.